The clone carrying this T cell receptor beta chain has just one count. This sample was taken from a study of blood T cell repertoires in COVID-19. Clones were sequenced by immunoSEQ multiplex PCR, and TCRdb holds only the in-frame ones, with some missing. The sample yields some 110,000 clones, roughly 80% seen once. The CDR3 totals 15 residues. Germline trimming cut 4 bases from V and 3 bases from J; bases unmatched to any gene: 6. Germline V gene lookup returns CDR1 MNHEY and CDR2 SMNVEV (reference sequence). The chain recombines TRBV27 with TRBJ1-5, with 7 bases that match TRBD1. The TCR sequence derives from a woman aged 80 or over with active or convalescent COVID-19. Sequenced: peripheral blood. DNA for the CDR3: TGTGCCAGCAGTTCCCCCGGACAGGTCAATCAGCCCCAGCATTTT. Its translation: CASSSPGQVNQPQHF.